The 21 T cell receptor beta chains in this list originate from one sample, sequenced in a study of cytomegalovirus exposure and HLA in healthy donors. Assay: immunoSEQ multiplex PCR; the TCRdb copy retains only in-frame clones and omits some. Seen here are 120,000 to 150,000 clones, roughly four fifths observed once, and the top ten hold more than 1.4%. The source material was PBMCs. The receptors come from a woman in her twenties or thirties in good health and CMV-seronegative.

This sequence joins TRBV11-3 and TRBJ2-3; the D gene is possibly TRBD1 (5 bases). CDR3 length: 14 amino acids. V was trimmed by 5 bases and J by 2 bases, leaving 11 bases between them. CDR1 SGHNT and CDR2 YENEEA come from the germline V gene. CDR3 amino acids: CASSAQGYTDTQYF. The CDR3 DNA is TGTGCCAGCAGCGCGCAGGGTTACACAGATACGCAGTATTTT.

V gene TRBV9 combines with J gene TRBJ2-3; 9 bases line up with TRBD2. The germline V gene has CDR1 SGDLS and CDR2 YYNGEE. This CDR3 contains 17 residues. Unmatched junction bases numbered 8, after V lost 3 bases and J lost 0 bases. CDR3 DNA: TGTGCCAGCAGCGACGCGGGGGGGATCACTAGCACAGATACGCAGTATTTT. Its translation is CASSDAGGITSTDTQYF.

The CDR3 loop is CASSRGTSAQETQYF. In DNA, the CDR3 is TGTGCCAGCAGCCGCGGGACTAGCGCACAAGAGACCCAGTACTTC. The rearrangement links TRBV5-5 to TRBJ2-5; 10 positions agree with TRBD2. The germline gives CDR1 SGHKS, CDR2 YYEKEE (reference sequence). V shed 4 bases and J 2 bases; nucleotides not matched to a gene: 5. The CDR3 contains 15 residues.

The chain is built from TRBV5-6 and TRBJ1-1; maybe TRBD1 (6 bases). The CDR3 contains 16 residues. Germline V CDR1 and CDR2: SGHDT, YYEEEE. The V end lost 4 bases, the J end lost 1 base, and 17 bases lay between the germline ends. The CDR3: CASSKSRDIKNTEAFF. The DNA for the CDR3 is TGTGCCAGCAGCAAAAGCCGGGACATTAAGAACACTGAAGCTTTCTTT. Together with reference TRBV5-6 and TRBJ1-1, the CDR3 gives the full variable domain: DAGVTQSPTHLIKTRGQQVTLRCSPKSGHDTVSWYQQALGQGPQFIFQYYEEEERQRGNFPDRFSGHQFPNYSSELNVNALLLGDSALYLCASSKSRDIKNTEAFFGQGTRLTVV.

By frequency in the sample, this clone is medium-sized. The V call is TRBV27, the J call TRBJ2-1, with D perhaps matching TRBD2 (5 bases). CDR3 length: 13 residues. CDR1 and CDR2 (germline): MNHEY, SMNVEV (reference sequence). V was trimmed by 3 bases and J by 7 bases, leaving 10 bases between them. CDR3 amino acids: CASSFSTGNEQFF. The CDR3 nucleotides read TGTGCCAGCAGTTTCTCGACGGGGAATGAGCAGTTCTTC.

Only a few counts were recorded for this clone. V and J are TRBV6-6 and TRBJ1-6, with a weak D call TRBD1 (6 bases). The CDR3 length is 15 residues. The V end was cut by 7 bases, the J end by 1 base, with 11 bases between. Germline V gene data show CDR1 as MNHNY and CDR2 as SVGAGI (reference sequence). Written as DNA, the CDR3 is TGTGCCAGCAACCAACAGGGATCCTATAATTCACCCCTCCACTTT. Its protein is CASNQQGSYNSPLHF.

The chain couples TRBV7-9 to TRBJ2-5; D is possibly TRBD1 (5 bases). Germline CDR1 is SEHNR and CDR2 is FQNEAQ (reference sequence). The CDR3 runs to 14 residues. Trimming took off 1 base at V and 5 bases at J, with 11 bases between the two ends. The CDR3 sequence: CASSLDKGWETQYF. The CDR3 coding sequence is TGTGCCAGCAGCTTAGATAAGGGGTGGGAGACCCAGTACTTC.

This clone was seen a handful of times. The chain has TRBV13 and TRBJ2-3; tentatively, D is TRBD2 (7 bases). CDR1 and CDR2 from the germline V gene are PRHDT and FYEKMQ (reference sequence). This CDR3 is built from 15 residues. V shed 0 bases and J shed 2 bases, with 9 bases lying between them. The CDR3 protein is CASSLGGGVTDTQYF. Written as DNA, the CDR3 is TGTGCCAGCAGCTTAGGAGGGGGGGTCACAGATACGCAGTATTTT.

CDR3 sequence (DNA): TGTGCCAGCAGCTGGGACAGTTTGGCCTCTAATTCACCCCTCCACTTT. Translating gives CASSWDSLASNSPLHF. The chain couples TRBV7-8 to TRBJ1-6; 7 nucleotides match TRBD1. V was clipped by 4 bases and J by 6 bases; unmatched bases: 9. Germline values: CDR1 SGHVS, CDR2 FQNEAQ. The CDR3 extends over 16 amino acids.

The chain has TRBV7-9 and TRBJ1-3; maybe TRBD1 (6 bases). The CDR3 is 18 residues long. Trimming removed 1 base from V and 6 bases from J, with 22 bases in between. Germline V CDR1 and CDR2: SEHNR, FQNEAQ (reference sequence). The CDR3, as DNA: TGTGCCAGCAGCTTAGTGGCACAGTCCAGGGGTGTTTCAAACACCATATATTTT. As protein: CASSLVAQSRGVSNTIYF.

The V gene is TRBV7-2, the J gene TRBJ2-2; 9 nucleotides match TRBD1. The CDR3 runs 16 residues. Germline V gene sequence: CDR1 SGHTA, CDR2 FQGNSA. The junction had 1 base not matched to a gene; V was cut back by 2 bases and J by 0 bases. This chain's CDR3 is CASSLTGGANTGELFF. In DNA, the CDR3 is TGTGCCAGCAGCTTAACAGGGGGCGCGAACACCGGGGAGCTGTTTTTT.

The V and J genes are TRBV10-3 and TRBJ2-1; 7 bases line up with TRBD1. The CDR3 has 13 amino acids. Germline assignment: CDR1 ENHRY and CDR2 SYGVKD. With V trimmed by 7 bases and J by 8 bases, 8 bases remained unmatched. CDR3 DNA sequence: TGTGCCATCAAGATGACAGGGTCGGATGAGCAGTTCTTC. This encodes CAIKMTGSDEQFF.

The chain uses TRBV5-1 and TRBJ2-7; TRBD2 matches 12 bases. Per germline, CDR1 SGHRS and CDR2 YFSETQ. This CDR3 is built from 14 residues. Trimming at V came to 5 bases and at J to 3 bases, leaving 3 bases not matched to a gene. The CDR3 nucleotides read TGCGCCAGCAGGACTAGCGGGGGACTCTACGAGCAGTACTTC. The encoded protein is CASRTSGGLYEQYF.

CDR3 loop: CASTNSGGVTDTQYF. For the CDR3, the DNA is TGTGCCAGCACAAATAGCGGGGGAGTCACAGATACGCAGTATTTT. V usage is TRBV18 and J usage is TRBJ2-3; 9 nucleotides agree with TRBD2. This CDR3 is built from 15 residues. Germline V gene sequence: CDR1 KGHSH, CDR2 LQKENI. With 8 bases clipped from V and 2 bases from J, the junction kept 8 bases outside the gene matches.

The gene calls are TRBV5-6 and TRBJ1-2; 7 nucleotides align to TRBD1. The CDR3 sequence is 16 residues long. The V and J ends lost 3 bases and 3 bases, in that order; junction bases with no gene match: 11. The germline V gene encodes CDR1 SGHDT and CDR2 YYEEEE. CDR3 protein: CASSWGDRANYYGYTF. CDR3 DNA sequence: TGTGCCAGCAGCTGGGGTGACAGGGCAAATTACTATGGCTACACCTTC. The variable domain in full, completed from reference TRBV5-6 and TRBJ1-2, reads DAGVTQSPTHLIKTRGQQVTLRCSPKSGHDTVSWYQQALGQGPQFIFQYYEEEERQRGNFPDRFSGHQFPNYSSELNVNALLLGDSALYLCASSWGDRANYYGYTFGSGTRLTVV.

The CDR3 DNA sequence: TGTGCCAGCTCACAAGCTGAGGGACAACGTGGCTACACCTTC. It translates to CASSQAEGQRGYTF. The chain links TRBV18 to TRBJ1-2, with D possibly being TRBD1 (6 bases). The CDR3 length is 14 residues. Trimming pared 4 bases from V and 7 bases from J, leaving 16 bases between. The germline CDR1 and CDR2 sequences are KGHSH and LQKENI.

CDR3 region: CAIDGEQDRVCEKLFF. The CDR3 region has the DNA TGCGCCATCGACGGGGAACAGGACAGGGTGTGTGAAAAACTGTTTTTT. This rearrangement joins TRBV10-1 to TRBJ1-4, with TRBD1 identical over 8 bases. Germline V gene lookup returns CDR1 WNHNN and CDR2 SYGVQD (reference sequence). The V gene end was trimmed by 10 bases and the J gene end by 7 bases; junction bases not matched to a gene: 17. The CDR3 is 16 amino acids.

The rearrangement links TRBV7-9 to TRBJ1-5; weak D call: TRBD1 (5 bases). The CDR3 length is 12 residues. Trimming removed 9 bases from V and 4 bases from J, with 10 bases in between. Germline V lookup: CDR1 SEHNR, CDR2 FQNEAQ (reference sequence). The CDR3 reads CASTDRNQPQHF. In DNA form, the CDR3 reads TGTGCCAGTACAGACAGAAATCAGCCCCAGCATTTT. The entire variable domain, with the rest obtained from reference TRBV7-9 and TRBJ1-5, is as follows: DTGVSQNPRHKITKRGQNVTFRCDPISEHNRLYWYRQTLGQGPEFLTYFQNEAQLEKSRLLSDRFSAERPKGSFSTLEIQRTEQGDSAMYLCASTDRNQPQHFGDGTRLSIL.

The CDR3 region has the DNA TGTGCCTGGAGTACAGTACTCTACAGGGCGGAAAAACTGTTTTTT. This gives the protein CAWSTVLYRAEKLFF. The chain carries TRBV30 and TRBJ1-4, with a tentative D call TRBD1 (6 bases). V dropped 2 bases and J dropped 8 bases, with 18 bases sitting between them. This CDR3 region has 15 residues. Germline CDR1 is GTSNPN and CDR2 is SVGIG (reference sequence).

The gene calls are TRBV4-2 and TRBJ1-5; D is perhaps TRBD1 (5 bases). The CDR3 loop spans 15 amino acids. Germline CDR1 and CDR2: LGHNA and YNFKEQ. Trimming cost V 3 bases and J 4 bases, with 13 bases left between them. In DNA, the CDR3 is TGTGCCAGCAGCCAGGAACAGGTGGGGAATCAGCCCCAGCATTTT. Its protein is CASSQEQVGNQPQHF.

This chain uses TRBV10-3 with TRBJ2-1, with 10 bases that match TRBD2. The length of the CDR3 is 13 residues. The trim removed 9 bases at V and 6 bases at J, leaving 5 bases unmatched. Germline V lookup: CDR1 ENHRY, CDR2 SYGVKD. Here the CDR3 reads CAIQRGGSNEQFF. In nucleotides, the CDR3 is TGTGCCATTCAGCGGGGGGGCTCCAATGAGCAGTTCTTC.